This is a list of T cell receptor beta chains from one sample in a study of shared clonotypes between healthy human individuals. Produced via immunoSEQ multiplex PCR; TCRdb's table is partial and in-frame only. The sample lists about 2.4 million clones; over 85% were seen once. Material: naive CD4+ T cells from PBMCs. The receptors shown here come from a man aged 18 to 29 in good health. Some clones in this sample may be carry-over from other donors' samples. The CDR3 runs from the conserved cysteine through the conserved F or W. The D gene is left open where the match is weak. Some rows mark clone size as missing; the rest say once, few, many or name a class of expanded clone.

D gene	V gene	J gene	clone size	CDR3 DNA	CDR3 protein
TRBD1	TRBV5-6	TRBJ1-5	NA	TGTGCCAGCAGCTTAACAGGGGTCAGCAATCAGCCCCAGCATTTT	CASSLTGVSNQPQHF
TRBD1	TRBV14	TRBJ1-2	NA	TGTGCCAGCAGTTACAGGGGGCGCGACTATGGCTACACCTTC	CASSYRGRDYGYTF
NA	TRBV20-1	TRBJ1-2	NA	TGCAGTGCTCAGCAGGGTTATGGCTACACCTTC	CSAQQGYGYTF
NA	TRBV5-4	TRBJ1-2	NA	TGTGCCAGCAGCTTAAGGACCTCCGTCTCTAGGGGCTACACCTTC	CASSLRTSVSRGYTF
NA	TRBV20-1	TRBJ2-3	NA	TGCAGTGCTAGATATGGGGATACGCAGTATTTT	CSARYGDTQYF
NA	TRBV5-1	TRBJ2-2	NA	TGCGCCAGCAGCTTCAGAGAACCGACCACCGGGGAGCTGTTTTTT	CASSFREPTTGELFF
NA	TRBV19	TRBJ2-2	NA	TGTGCCAGTAGTATAAGGGGTAGGGCTACCGGGGAGCTGTTTTTT	CASSIRGRATGELFF
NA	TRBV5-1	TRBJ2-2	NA	TGCGCCAGCTTGGACAGACCTTACACCGGGGAGCTGTTTTTT	CASLDRPYTGELFF
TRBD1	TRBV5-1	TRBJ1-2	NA	TGCGCCAGCAGCCTCGGGACAGGGAGTTCGGACTATGGCTACACCTTC	CASSLGTGSSDYGYTF
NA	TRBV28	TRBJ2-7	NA	TGTGCCAGCAGTTTATTTAGCGGCAACAGAGAGCAGTACTTC	CASSLFSGNREQYF
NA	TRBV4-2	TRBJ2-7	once	TGTGCCAGCAGCCAAGAACCGAGCACCTACGAGCAGTACTTC	CASSQEPSTYEQYF
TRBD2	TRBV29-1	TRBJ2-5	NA	TGCAGCGCGGGACCGGGACTAGTACAAGAGACCCAGTACTTC	CSAGPGLVQETQYF
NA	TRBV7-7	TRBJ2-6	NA	TGTGCCAGCGGCCCTTCTGGGGCCAACGTCCTGACTTTC	CASGPSGANVLTF
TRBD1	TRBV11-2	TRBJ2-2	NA	TGTGCCAGCAGCTTAAGGTTTGGACAGGGGAGAATCGGGGAGCTGTTTTTT	CASSLRFGQGRIGELFF
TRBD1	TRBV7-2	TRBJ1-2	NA	TGTGCCAGCAGCCCTGGACAGGGCGATTTGTATGGCTACACCTTC	CASSPGQGDLYGYTF
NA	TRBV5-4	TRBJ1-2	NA	TGTGCCAGCAGCTTAGAGTCGACCTATGGCTACACCTTC	CASSLESTYGYTF
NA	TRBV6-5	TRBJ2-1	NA	TGTGCCAGCAGTTCAAGCGCGGCCTACAATGAGCAGTTCTTC	CASSSSAAYNEQFF
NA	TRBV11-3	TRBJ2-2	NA	TGTGCCAGCAGCTTAAATCTAGCTGCCGGGGAGCTGTTTTTT	CASSLNLAAGELFF
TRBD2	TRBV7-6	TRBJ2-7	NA	TGTGCCAGCAGCTTGGGGACTAATACCTACGAGCAGTACTTC	CASSLGTNTYEQYF
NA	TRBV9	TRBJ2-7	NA	TGTGCCAGCAGCGTAGTCGGGAACTCCAGGGGTGAGCAGTACTTC	CASSVVGNSRGEQYF
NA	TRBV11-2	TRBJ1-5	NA	TGTGCCAGCAGCCCACAGGGAAATCAGCCCCAGCATTTT	CASSPQGNQPQHF
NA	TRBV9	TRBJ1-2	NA	TGTGCCAGCAGCCCCAGGACAGCGAGGAGTGGCTACACCTTC	CASSPRTARSGYTF
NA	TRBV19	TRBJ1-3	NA	TGTGCCAGTAGATTAAGCTCTGGAAACACCATATATTTT	CASRLSSGNTIYF
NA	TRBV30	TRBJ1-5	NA	TGTGCCTGGAGCGAGGGACTTCCAGATAGCAATCAGCCCCAGCATTTT	CAWSEGLPDSNQPQHF
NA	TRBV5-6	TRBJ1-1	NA	TGTGCCAGCAGCTTGGTAGGAAGGGGTATGAACACTGAAGCTTTCTTT	CASSLVGRGMNTEAFF